One sample yielded the 14 T cell receptor beta chains listed below, sequenced in a study of shared clonotypes between healthy human individuals. Assay used: immunoSEQ multiplex PCR; TCRdb lists only in-frame clones, some missing. This sample carries under 550,000 clones, 95% to 97% of them seen once, and the ten largest clones take about 0.064%. Sequencing was carried out using naive CD4+ T cells sorted from blood. Subset reported: CD45RA+ positively selected. All receptors derive from a woman in her twenties or thirties in good health.

The rearrangement joins TRBV6-6 to TRBJ2-7, with D maybe TRBD1 (6 bases). V lost 7 bases to trimming and J lost 7 bases, with 26 bases between them. The germline V gene encodes CDR1 MNHNY and CDR2 SVGAGI (reference sequence). The CDR3 loop spans 16 amino acids. The CDR3 DNA sequence: TGTGCCAGCACTCCTTCCGCTACAGGGTCCAATCGGGAGCAGTACTTC. Translation gives CASTPSATGSNREQYF.

This sequence joins TRBV2 and TRBJ2-1, with D perhaps matching TRBD1 (6 bases). Between the trimmed V and J ends, which lost 1 base and 13 bases, there was a span of 8 bases. The CDR3 runs 11 residues. CDR1 and CDR2 (germline): SNHLY, FYNNEI. In nucleotides, the CDR3 is TGTGCCAGCAGTGAAGGGGGGCCCCAGTTCTTC. This codes for CASSEGGPQFF.

This clone is a singleton in its sample. This rearrangement joins TRBV5-5 to TRBJ1-1; a weak D match, TRBD1 (5 bases). Deletions cut 6 bases from V and 3 bases from J, with 21 bases between. From germline, CDR1 is SGHKS and CDR2 YYEKEE (reference sequence). The CDR3 is made up of 16 amino acids. In nucleotides, the CDR3 is TGTGCCAGCAACCCTTGGGGGTTAAATGTGGACACTGAAGCTTTCTTT. Protein product: CASNPWGLNVDTEAFF.

CDR3 amino acids: CASNSRGNGAYYEQYF. The CDR3 bases are TGTGCCAGCAACTCTCGGGGGAATGGGGCTTACTACGAGCAGTACTTC. The chain recombines TRBV28 with TRBJ2-7; tentative D call: TRBD2 (6 bases). The CDR3 has 16 residues. V lost 7 bases and J 3 bases, leaving 22 bases between the germline ends. The V gene's germline CDR1 is MDHEN and CDR2 SYDVKM.

The gene calls are TRBV19 and TRBJ1-1, with D unclear. Germline V gives CDR1 LNHDA, CDR2 SQIVND (reference sequence). V gave up 1 base and J gave up 3 bases, with 9 bases separating them. The CDR3 is made up of 14 amino acids. This CDR3 reads CASSIAPGHTEAFF. Written as DNA, the CDR3 is TGTGCCAGTAGTATAGCTCCAGGTCACACTGAAGCTTTCTTT.

The gene calls are TRBV7-6 and TRBJ2-7; 13 bases are shared with TRBD2. CDR3 size: 18 residues. V dropped 7 bases and J dropped 2; count of bases not matched to a gene: 14. In germline, CDR1 is SGHVS, CDR2 FNYEAQ. The CDR3 loop is CASTLGRTSGSSPYEQYF. As DNA, the CDR3 is TGTGCCAGCACCCTAGGCCGGACTAGCGGGAGTAGCCCCTACGAGCAGTACTTC.

The V and J genes are TRBV11-1 and TRBJ2-7; 15 positions agree with TRBD2. The germline CDR1 and CDR2 sequences are SGHAT and FQDESV (reference sequence). The CDR3 runs 16 residues. Trimming cost V 4 bases and J 4 bases; bases outside gene matches: 5. CDR3 sequence reads: CASSYGLAGGLYEQYF. The CDR3 coding sequence is TGTGCCAGCAGCTATGGACTAGCGGGAGGGCTGTACGAGCAGTACTTC.

This clone was detected once. V usage is TRBV7-2 and J usage is TRBJ2-7; 11 nucleotides align to TRBD2. The length of the CDR3 is 14 residues. Per the germline V gene, CDR1 is SGHTA and CDR2 is FQGNSA. J lost 6 bases, V lost 1 base, and 2 bases had no gene match. The CDR3 loop is CASSLVLAGVEQYF. CDR3 in DNA: TGTGCCAGCAGCTTAGTACTAGCGGGAGTCGAGCAGTACTTC.

The V gene is TRBV7-9, the J gene TRBJ1-2; 9 nucleotides align to TRBD1. This CDR3 is built from 13 residues. After removal of 3 bases from V and 5 bases from J, the junction contained 1 base not matched to a gene. Germline V CDR1 and CDR2: SEHNR, FQNEAQ (reference sequence). CDR3 protein: CASSLTGGYGYTF. CDR3 nucleotides: TGTGCCAGCAGCTTGACAGGGGGGTATGGCTACACCTTC. Full variable domain (missing parts from reference TRBV7-9 and TRBJ1-2): DTGVSQNPRHKITKRGQNVTFRCDPISEHNRLYWYRQTLGQGPEFLTYFQNEAQLEKSRLLSDRFSAERPKGSFSTLEIQRTEQGDSAMYLCASSLTGGYGYTFGSGTRLTVV.

The chain couples TRBV2 to TRBJ1-5; D gene unclear. CDR1 and CDR2 (germline): SNHLY, FYNNEI. This CDR3 is built from 14 residues. Deletions cut 4 bases from V and 4 bases from J, with 11 bases between. The CDR3 bases are TGTGCCAGCAGTGTGGCGGGAGCAAATCAGCCCCAGCATTTT. Translation gives CASSVAGANQPQHF.

The V and J genes are TRBV29-1 and TRBJ2-5; tentatively, D is TRBD1 (5 bases). The CDR3 runs 13 residues. Germline V gene sequence: CDR1 SQVTM, CDR2 ANQGSEA. Trimming cost V 3 bases and J 0 bases, with 8 bases left between them. CDR3 nucleotide sequence: TGCAGCGTTGAGGGGCCCGACCAAGAGACCCAGTACTTC. It encodes CSVEGPDQETQYF.

This chain links TRBV6-5 with TRBJ1-4; 8 bases align to TRBD1. From germline, CDR1 is MNHEY and CDR2 SVGAGI. There are 15 residues in the CDR3. V shed 2 bases, J shed 8 bases, and the junction held 7 bases outside the gene matches. CDR3 loop: CASSYAGQGDEKLFF. DNA of the CDR3: TGTGCCAGCAGTTACGCCGGACAGGGTGACGAAAAACTGTTTTTT.

This rearrangement joins TRBV18 to TRBJ2-7; TRBD2 aligns across 7 bases. The CDR3 contains 15 residues. The germline V gene has CDR1 KGHSH and CDR2 LQKENI. V lost 3 bases and J lost 3; bases outside the gene matches: 8. In nucleotides, the CDR3 is TGTGCCAGCTCACCGAGCCCTAGCGGCTTCTACGAGCAGTACTTC. This codes for CASSPSPSGFYEQYF. The full variable domain, in which reference TRBV18 and TRBJ2-7 provide the parts outside the CDR3, is NAGVMQNPRHLVRRRGQEARLRCSPMKGHSHVYWYRQLPEEGLKFMVYLQKENIIDESGMPKERFSAEFPKEGPSILRIQQVVRGDSAAYFCASSPSPSGFYEQYFGPGTRLTVT.

The chain combines TRBV5-4 with TRBJ1-1; possible D gene TRBD1, 5 bases. V gave up 4 bases and J gave up 0 bases, with 13 bases separating them. Germline lookup yields CDR1 SGHNT and CDR2 YYREEE (reference sequence). CDR3 length: 15 residues. The CDR3 bases are TGTGCCAGCAGCCGAGAAGCAGGGATGAACACTGAAGCTTTCTTT. Translation gives CASSREAGMNTEAFF.